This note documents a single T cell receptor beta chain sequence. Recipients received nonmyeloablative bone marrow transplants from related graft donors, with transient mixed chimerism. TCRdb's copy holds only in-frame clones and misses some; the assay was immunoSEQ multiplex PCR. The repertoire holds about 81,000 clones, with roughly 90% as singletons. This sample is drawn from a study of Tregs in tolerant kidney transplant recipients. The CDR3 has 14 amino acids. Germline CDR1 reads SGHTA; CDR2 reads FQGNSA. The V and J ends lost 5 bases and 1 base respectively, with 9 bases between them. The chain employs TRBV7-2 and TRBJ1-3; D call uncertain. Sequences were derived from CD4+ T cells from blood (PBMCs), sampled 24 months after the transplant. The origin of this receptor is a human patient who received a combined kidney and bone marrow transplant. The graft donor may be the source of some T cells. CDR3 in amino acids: CASSIGHSGNTIYF. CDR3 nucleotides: TGTGCCAGCAGCATTGGCCATTCTGGAAACACCATATATTTT.